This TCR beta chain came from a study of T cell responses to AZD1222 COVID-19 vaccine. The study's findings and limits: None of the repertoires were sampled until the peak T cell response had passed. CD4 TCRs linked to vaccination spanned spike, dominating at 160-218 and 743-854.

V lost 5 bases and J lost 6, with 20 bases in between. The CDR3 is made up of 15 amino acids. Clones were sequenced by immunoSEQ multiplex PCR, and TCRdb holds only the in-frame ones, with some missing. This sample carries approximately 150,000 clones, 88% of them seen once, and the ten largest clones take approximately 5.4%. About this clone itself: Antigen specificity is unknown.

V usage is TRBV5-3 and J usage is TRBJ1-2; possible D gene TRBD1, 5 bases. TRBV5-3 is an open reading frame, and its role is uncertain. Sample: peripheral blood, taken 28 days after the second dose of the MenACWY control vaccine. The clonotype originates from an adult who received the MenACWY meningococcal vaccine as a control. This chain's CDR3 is CARRPAGPEIHGYTF. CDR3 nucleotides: TGTGCCAGAAGGCCAGCGGGACCGGAAATCCATGGCTACACCTTC.